The 10 T cell receptor beta chains below come from one sample, sequenced in a study of T cell responses to AZD1222 COVID-19 vaccine. The method was immunoSEQ multiplex PCR; TCRdb's version includes in-frame clones alone and lacks a portion of them. The sample has more than 100,000 clones, approximately 92% seen once. The source material was peripheral blood, sampled 28 days after the second AZD1222 dose. These receptors all come from an adult who received the AZD1222 COVID-19 vaccine.

The chain links TRBV3-1 (or the pseudogene TRBV3-2) to TRBJ2-5; TRBD1 is a possible D gene (6 bases). V lost 3 bases and J 5 bases, leaving 7 bases between the germline ends. Germline V gene sequence: CDR1 LGHDT, CDR2 YNNKEL (reference sequence). The CDR3 sequence is 12 residues long. The CDR3 nucleotides read TGTGCCAGCAGCCAGGGACATGAGACCCAGTACTTC. Its translation is CASSQGHETQYF.

V is TRBV18 and J is TRBJ1-3, with D maybe TRBD1 (6 bases). The CDR3 loop spans 17 amino acids. Germline V lookup: CDR1 KGHSH, CDR2 LQKENI. With 3 bases removed from V and 2 bases from J, the gap between germline ends came to 17 bases. The CDR3 loop is CASSPRNTGLPGNTIYF. CDR3 DNA: TGTGCCAGCTCACCGAGGAACACAGGGTTACCTGGAAACACCATATATTTT.

The chain has TRBV7-2 and TRBJ2-3; D gene ambiguous. From germline, CDR1 is SGHTA and CDR2 FQGNSA. This CDR3 has 13 amino acids. Between the trimmed V and J ends, which lost 4 bases and 2 bases, there was a span of 7 bases. DNA of the CDR3: TGTGCCAGCAGCTACTTCTACACAGATACGCAGTATTTT. This codes for CASSYFYTDTQYF.

The table lists this clone with a count of one. The V gene is TRBV11-1, the J gene TRBJ2-2, with a tentative D call TRBD1 (6 bases). V was shortened by 5 bases and J by 3 bases, with 13 bases between the two germline ends. The CDR3 consists of 15 residues. The germline V gene encodes CDR1 SGHAT and CDR2 FQDESV (reference sequence). The CDR3 DNA reads as TGTGCCAGCAGCAAGGGACAATTAGACACCGGGGAGCTGTTTTTT. Its protein product is CASSKGQLDTGELFF.

The chain couples TRBV3-1 (or the pseudogene TRBV3-2) to TRBJ1-5; D not certain. The V end was cut by 0 bases, the J end by 2 bases, with 5 bases between. The CDR3 totals 14 residues. Looked up from germline, CDR1 is LGHDT and CDR2 is YNNKEL (reference sequence). CDR3 nucleotides: TGTGCCAGCAGCCAAGATTTTGGCAATCAGCCCCAGCATTTT. This gives the protein CASSQDFGNQPQHF.

The chain is built from TRBV2 and TRBJ1-5; D not certain. V lost 6 bases to trimming and J lost 5 bases, with 11 bases between them. Germline V gives CDR1 SNHLY, CDR2 FYNNEI. CDR3 length: 13 residues. The chain's CDR3 is CASSMDGDQPQHF. CDR3 nucleotide sequence: TGTGCCAGCAGCATGGATGGGGATCAGCCCCAGCATTTT.

This clone came up once. V is TRBV7-2 and J is TRBJ1-5; D remains unclear. CDR3 length: 15 amino acids. Germline CDR1 and CDR2: SGHTA and FQGNSA. Trimming removed 1 base at V and 6 bases at J, with 13 bases between. The CDR3 DNA follows: TGTGCCAGCAGCTTAGACGCCTCACGATCTCAGCCCCAGCATTTT. Translation: CASSLDASRSQPQHF.

The chain employs TRBV2 and TRBJ2-6; D remains unclear. V shed 5 bases and J shed 2 bases, with 10 bases lying between them. The CDR3 has 15 amino acids. Germline V gives CDR1 SNHLY, CDR2 FYNNEI. CDR3 bases: TGTGCCAGCAGTCAGACCGCACCTGGGGCCAACGTCCTGACTTTC. Translating it yields CASSQTAPGANVLTF.

This rearrangement joins TRBV2 to TRBJ2-7; 9 bases are shared with TRBD2. Germline V gives CDR1 SNHLY, CDR2 FYNNEI. The CDR3 sequence is 13 residues long. V trimming: 6 bases; J trimming: 6 bases; junction bases outside the gene matches: 6. The CDR3: CASRDGTSTEQYV. The DNA of the CDR3 is TGTGCCAGCAGGGACGGGACTAGCACCGAGCAGTACGTC.

The chain carries TRBV7-2 and TRBJ2-2; 7 bases match TRBD2. The CDR3 is made up of 16 amino acids. V shed 0 bases and J 1 base; nucleotides not matched to a gene: 2. CDR1 is SGHTA, CDR2 FQGNSA, per germline. The CDR3 DNA sequence: TGTGCCAGCAGCTTAGCGCCTAGCGGGAACACCGGGGAGCTGTTTTTT. Protein: CASSLAPSGNTGELFF.